This T cell receptor beta chain originates from a study of T cell responses to AZD1222 COVID-19 vaccine. Study-wide results and limits: The peak T cell response came first, and repertoires were sampled only after it. The donors showed a predominance of white British ancestry and of females, with possible underestimation of clonal diversity. Spike was spanned by vaccine-associated CD4 TCRs, which were dominant at 160-218 and 743-854. Targets within unmutated variant regions were reportedly found for nearly half of spike-specific TCRs.

Produced via immunoSEQ multiplex PCR; TCRdb's table is partial and in-frame only. The repertoire holds more than 100,000 clones, with around 93% as singletons. This CDR3 spans 17 amino acids. CDR1 is MNHEY and CDR2 is SVGEGT in the germline V gene. V shed 2 bases, J shed 1 base, and the junction held 10 bases outside the gene matches. Turning to this clone: The antigen remains unidentified.

Sequenced material: peripheral blood, taken on day 0 of AZD1222 vaccination. This TCR was recovered from an adult in good health. The chain uses TRBV6-2 or TRBV6-3 and TRBJ2-7; TRBD2 agrees at 8 bases. CDR3 DNA sequence: TGTGCCAGCAGTTACCTTCACAGCGGGGGAGCTTCCTACGAGCAGTACTTC. Encoded protein: CASSYLHSGGASYEQYF.